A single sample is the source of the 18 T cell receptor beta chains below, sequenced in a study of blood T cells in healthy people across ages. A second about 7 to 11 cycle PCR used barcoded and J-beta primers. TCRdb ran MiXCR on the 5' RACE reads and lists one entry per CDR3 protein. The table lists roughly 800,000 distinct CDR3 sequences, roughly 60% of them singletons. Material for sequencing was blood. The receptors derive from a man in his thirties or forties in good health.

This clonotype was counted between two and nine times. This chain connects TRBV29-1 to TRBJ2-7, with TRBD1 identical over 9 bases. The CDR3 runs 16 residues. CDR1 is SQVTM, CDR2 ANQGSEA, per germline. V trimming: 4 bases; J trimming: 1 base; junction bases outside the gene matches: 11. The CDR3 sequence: CSVVGGTGSFSYEQYF. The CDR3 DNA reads TGCAGCGTTGTTGGGGGGACAGGGTCTTTTTCCTACGAGCAGTACTTC.

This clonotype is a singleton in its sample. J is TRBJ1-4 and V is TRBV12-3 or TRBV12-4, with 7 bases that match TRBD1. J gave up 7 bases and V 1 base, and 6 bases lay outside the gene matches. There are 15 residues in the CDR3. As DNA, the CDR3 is TGTGCCAGCAGTTTAGGGGGAGGGGGCGGTGAAAAACTGTTTTTT. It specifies CASSLGGGGGEKLFF.

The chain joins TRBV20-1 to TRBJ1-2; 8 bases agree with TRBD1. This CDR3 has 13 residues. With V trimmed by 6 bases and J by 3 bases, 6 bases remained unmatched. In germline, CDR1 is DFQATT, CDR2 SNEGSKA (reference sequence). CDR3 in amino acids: CSAKTGVDYGYTF. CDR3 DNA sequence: TGCAGTGCAAAGACAGGGGTAGACTATGGCTACACCTTC.

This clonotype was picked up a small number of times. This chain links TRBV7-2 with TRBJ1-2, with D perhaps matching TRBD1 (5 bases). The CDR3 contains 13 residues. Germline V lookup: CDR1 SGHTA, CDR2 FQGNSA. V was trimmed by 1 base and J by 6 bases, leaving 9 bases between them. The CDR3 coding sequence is TGTGCCAGCAGCTTAGGGGGCGGGGATGGCTACACCTTC. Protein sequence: CASSLGGGDGYTF.

CDR3 DNA: TGTGCCAGCAGTGAGACAGGGGTCCTGGGGGAGACCCAGTACTTC. This translates into CASSETGVLGETQYF. This chain uses TRBV12-3 or TRBV12-4 with TRBJ2-5; 8 bases agree with TRBD1. The CDR3 has 15 residues. Trimming took 5 bases from V and 5 from J; bases not matched to a gene: 10.

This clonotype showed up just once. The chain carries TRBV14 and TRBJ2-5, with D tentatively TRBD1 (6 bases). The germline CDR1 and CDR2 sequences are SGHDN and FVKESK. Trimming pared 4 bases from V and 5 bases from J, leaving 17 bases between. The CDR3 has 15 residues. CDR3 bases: TGTGCCAGCAGCCCCTATAAGGGGGTCCGGGAGACCCAGTACTTC. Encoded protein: CASSPYKGVRETQYF. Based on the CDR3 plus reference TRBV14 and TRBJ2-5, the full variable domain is EAGVTQFPSHSVIEKGQTVTLRCDPISGHDNLYWYRRVMGKEIKFLLHFVKESKQDESGMPNNRFLAERTGGTYSTLKVQPAELEDSGVYFCASSPYKGVRETQYFGPGTRLLVL.

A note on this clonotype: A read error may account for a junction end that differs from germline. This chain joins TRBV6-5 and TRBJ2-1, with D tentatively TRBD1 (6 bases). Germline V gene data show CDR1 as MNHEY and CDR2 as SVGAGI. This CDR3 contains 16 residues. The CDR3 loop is CASSYRQDLTYDEQFF. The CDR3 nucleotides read TGTGCCAGCAGTTACAGACAGGACCTAACCTACGATGAGCAGTTCTTC.

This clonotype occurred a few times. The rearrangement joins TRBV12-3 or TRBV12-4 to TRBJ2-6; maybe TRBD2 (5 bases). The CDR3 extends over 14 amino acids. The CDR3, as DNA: TGTGCTGGAAAAGGGAGCTCTGGGGCCAACGTCCTGACTTTC. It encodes CAGKGSSGANVLTF.

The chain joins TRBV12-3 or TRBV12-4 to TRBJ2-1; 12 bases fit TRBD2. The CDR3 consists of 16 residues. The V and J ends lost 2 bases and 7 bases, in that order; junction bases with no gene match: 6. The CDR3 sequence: CASSLSSGGARNEQFF. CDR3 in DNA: TGTGCCAGCAGTTTATCTAGCGGGGGGGCGAGGAATGAGCAGTTCTTC.

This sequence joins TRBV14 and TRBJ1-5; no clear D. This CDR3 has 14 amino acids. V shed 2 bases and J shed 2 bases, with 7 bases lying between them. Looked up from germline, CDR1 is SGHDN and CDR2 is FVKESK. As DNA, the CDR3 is TGTGCCAGCAGCCAATCAGGAGGCAATCAGCCCCAGCATTTT. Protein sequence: CASSQSGGNQPQHF.

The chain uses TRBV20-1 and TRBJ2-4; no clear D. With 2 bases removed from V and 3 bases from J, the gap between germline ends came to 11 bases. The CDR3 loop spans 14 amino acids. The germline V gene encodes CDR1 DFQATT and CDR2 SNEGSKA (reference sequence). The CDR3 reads CSARWGYGKNIQYF. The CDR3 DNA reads TGCAGTGCTAGATGGGGTTATGGCAAAAACATTCAGTACTTC.

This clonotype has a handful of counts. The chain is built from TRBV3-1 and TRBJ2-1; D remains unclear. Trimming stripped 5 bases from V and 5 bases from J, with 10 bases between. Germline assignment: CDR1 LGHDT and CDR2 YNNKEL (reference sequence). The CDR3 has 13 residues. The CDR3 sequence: CASSRRYDNEQFF. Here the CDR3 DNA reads TGTGCCAGCAGCAGACGCTACGACAATGAGCAGTTCTTC.

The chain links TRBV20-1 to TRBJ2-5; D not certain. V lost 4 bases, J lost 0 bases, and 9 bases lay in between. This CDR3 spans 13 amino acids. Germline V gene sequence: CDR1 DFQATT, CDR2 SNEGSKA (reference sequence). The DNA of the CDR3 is TGCAGTGCTATCGCACCGTACCAAGAGACCCAGTACTTC. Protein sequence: CSAIAPYQETQYF.

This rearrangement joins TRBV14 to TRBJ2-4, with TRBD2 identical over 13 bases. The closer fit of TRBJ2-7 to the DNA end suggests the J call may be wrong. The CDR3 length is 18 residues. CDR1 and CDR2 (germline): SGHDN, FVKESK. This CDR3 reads CASSQLAGTSGTFYEQYF. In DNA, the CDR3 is TGTGCCAGCAGCCAACTCGCCGGGACTAGCGGGACCTTCTACGAGCAGTACTTC.

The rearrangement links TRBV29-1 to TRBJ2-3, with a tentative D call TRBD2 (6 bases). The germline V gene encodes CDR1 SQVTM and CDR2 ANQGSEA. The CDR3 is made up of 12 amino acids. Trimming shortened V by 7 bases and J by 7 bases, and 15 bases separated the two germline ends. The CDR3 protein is CSGASDLNTQYF. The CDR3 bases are TGCAGCGGGGCTAGCGATCTTAATACGCAGTATTTT.

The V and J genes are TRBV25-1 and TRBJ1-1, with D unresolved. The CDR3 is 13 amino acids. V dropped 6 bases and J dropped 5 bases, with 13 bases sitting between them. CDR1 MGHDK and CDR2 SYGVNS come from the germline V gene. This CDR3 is CASSLGGRTEAFF. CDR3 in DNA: TGTGCCAGCAGCTTGGGCGGCAGGACTGAAGCTTTCTTT.

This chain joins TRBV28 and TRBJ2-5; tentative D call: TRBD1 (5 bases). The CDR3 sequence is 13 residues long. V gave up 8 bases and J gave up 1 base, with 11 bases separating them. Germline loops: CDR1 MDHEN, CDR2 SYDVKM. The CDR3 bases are TGTGCCAGCGTTCCTAGGGGCCAAGAGACCCAGTACTTC. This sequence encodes CASVPRGQETQYF. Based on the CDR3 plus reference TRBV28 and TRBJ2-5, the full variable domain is DVKVTQSSRYLVKRTGEKVFLECVQDMDHENMFWYRQDPGLGLRLIYFSYDVKMKEKGDIPEGYSVSREKKERFSLILESASTNQTSMYLCASVPRGQETQYFGPGTRLLVL.

CDR3: CASSAWGGTDTQYF. The DNA for the CDR3 is TGTGCCAGCAGCGCTTGGGGGGGCACAGATACGCAGTATTTT. J is TRBJ2-3 and V is TRBV9, with a possible D match to TRBD2 (6 bases). V lost 3 bases and J lost 1, with 9 bases in between. The CDR3 runs to 14 residues. CDR1 and CDR2 (germline): SGDLS, YYNGEE.